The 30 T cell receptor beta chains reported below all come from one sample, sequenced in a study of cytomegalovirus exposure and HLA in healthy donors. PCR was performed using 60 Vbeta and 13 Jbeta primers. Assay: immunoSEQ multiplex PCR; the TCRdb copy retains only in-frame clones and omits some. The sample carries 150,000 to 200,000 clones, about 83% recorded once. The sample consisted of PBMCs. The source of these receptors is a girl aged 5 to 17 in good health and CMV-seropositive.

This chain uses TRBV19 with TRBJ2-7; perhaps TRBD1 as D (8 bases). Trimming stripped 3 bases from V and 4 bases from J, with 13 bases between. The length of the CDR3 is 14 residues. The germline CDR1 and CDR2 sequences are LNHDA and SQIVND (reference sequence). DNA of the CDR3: TGTGCCAGTAGTATGACAGGGGAGGGGTACGAGCAGTACTTC. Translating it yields CASSMTGEGYEQYF.

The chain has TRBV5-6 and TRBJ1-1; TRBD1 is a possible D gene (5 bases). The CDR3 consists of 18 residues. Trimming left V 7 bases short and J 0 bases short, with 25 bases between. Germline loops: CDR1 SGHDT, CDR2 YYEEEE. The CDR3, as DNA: TGTGCCAGCGGCCTGGGGGACTCACCCTACATAATGAACACTGAAGCTTTCTTT. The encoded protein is CASGLGDSPYIMNTEAFF. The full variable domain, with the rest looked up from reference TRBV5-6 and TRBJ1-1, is DAGVTQSPTHLIKTRGQQVTLRCSPKSGHDTVSWYQQALGQGPQFIFQYYEEEERQRGNFPDRFSGHQFPNYSSELNVNALLLGDSALYLCASGLGDSPYIMNTEAFFGQGTRLTVV.

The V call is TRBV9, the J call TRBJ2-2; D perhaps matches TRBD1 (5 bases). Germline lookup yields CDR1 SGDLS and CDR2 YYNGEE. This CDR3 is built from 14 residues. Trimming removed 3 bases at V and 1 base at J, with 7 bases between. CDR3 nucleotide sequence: TGTGCCAGCAGCGAACAGGTGAACACCGGGGAGCTGTTTTTT. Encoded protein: CASSEQVNTGELFF.

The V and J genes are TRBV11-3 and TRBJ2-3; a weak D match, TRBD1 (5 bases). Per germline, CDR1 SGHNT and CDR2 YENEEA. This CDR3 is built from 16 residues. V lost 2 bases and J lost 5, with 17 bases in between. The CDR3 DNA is TGTGCCAGCAGCTTATCCGTCGGCAGGGAAGGAGATACGCAGTATTTT. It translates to CASSLSVGREGDTQYF.

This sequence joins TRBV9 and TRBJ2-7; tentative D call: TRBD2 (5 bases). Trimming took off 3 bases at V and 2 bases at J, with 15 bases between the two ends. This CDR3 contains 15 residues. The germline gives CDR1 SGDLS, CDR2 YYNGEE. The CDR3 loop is CASSATERSPYEQYF. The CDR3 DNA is TGTGCCAGCAGCGCGACGGAGCGGTCCCCCTACGAGCAGTACTTC.

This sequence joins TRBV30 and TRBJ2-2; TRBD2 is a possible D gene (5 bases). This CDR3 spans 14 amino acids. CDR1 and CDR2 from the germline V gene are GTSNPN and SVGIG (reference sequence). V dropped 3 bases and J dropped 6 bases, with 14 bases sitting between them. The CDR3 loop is CAWRRLAESGELFF. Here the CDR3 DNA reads TGTGCCTGGAGGCGGCTAGCCGAGTCCGGGGAGCTGTTTTTT.

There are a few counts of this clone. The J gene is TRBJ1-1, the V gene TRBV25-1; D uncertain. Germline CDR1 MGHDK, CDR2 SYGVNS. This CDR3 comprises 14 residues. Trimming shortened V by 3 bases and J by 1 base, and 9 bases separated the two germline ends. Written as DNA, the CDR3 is TGTGCCAGCAGTGACGGGAGGAGGAACACTGAAGCTTTCTTT. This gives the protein CASSDGRRNTEAFF.

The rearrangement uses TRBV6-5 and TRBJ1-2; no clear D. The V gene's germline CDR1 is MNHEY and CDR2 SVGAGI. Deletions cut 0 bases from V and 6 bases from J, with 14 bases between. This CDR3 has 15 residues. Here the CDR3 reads CASSYSMSWSDGYTF. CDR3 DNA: TGTGCCAGCAGTTACTCGATGAGTTGGTCCGATGGCTACACCTTC.

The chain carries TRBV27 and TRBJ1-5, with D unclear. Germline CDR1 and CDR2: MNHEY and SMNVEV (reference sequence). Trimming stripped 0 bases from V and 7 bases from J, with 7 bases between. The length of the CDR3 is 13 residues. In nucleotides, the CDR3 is TGTGCCAGCAGTTTATCCGGGAGGCAGCCCCAGCATTTT. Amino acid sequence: CASSLSGRQPQHF.

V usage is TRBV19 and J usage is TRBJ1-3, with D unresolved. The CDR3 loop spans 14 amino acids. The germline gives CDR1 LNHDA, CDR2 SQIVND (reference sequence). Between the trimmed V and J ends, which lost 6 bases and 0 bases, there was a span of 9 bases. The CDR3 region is CASSPLISGNTIYF. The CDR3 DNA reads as TGTGCCAGTAGCCCACTCATCTCTGGAAACACCATATATTTT.

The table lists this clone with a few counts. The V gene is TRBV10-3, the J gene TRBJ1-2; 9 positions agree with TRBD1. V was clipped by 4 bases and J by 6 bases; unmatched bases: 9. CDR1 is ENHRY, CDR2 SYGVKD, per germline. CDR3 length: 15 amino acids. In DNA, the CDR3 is TGTGCCATCAGTGGGGAATTACAGGGGGCGCATGGCTACACCTTC. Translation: CAISGELQGAHGYTF.

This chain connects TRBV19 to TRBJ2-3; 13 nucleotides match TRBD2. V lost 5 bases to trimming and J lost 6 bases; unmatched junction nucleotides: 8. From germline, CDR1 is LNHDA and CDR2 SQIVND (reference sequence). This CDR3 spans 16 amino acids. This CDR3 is CASSPQTSGGVDTQYF. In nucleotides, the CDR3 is TGTGCCAGTAGTCCTCAAACTAGCGGGGGGGTTGATACGCAGTATTTT.

CDR3 sequence: CAWSGTGGRNEQFF. CDR3 nucleotides: TGTGCCTGGAGTGGAACGGGGGGGAGGAATGAGCAGTTCTTC. This rearrangement joins TRBV30 to TRBJ2-1, with 8 positions matching TRBD2. The CDR3 totals 14 residues. J gave up 7 bases and V 1 base, and 6 bases lay outside the gene matches. Germline CDR1 reads GTSNPN; CDR2 reads SVGIG (reference sequence).

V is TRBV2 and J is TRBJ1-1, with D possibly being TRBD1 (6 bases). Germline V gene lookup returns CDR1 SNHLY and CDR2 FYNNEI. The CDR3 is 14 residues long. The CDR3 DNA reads TGTGGTCCAGCGAGGGGGGGAAAGGGAGAAGAAGCTTTCTTT. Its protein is CGPARGGKGEEAFF.

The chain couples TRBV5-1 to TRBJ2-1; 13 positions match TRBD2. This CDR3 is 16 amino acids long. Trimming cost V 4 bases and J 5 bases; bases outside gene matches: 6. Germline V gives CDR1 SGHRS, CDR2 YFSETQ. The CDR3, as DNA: TGCGCCAGCAGCCCGAGACTAGCGGGGGGAAACAATGAGCAGTTCTTC. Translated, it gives CASSPRLAGGNNEQFF.

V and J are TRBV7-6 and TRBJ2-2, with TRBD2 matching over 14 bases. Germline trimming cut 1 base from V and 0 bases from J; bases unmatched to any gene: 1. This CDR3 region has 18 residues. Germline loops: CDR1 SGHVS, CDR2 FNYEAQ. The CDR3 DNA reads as TGTGCCAGCAGCTTAGGGACTAGCGGGGGGACGAACACCGGGGAGCTGTTTTTT. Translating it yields CASSLGTSGGTNTGELFF.

The CDR3 region has the DNA TGTGCCAGCAGCTCTGGACAGGGGGGTGGCTACACCTTC. Its protein is CASSSGQGGGYTF. The J gene is TRBJ1-2, the V gene TRBV13, with 10 bases matching TRBD1. Germline CDR1 reads PRHDT; CDR2 reads FYEKMQ (reference sequence). The CDR3 spans 13 residues. J lost 7 bases, V lost 4 bases, and 3 bases had no gene match.

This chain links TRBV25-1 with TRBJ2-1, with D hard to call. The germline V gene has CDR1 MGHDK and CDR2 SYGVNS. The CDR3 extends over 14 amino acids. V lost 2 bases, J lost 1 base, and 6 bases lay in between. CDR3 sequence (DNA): TGTGCCAGCAGTGAACCGGGTTCCTACAATGAGCAGTTCTTC. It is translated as CASSEPGSYNEQFF. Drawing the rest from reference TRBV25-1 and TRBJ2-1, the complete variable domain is EADIYQTPRYLVIGTGKKITLECSQTMGHDKMYWYQQDPGMELHLIHYSYGVNSTEKGDLSSESTVSRIRTEHFPLTLESARPSHTSQYLCASSEPGSYNEQFFGPGTRLTVL.

CDR3 nucleotides: TGTGCTAGTGGTTTGCCCCAGGGGGCGGGCACTGAAGCTTTCTTT. It specifies CASGLPQGAGTEAFF. V gene TRBV12-5 combines with J gene TRBJ1-1; TRBD1 aligns across 8 bases. V lost 2 bases and J lost 4; bases outside the gene matches: 6. The CDR3 has 15 residues. The germline V gene encodes CDR1 LGHNT and CDR2 FRNRAP.

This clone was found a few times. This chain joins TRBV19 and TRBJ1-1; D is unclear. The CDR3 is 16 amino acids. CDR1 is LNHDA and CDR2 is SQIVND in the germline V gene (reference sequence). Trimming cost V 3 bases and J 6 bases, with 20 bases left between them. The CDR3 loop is CASSIVGRSYTAEAFF. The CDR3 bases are TGTGCCAGTAGTATCGTCGGCAGGTCTTATACCGCTGAAGCTTTCTTT.

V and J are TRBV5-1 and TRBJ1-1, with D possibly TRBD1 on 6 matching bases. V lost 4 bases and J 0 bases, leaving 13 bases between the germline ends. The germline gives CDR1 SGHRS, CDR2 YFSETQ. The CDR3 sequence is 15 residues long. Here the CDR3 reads CASSPEGGVNTEAFF. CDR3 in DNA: TGCGCCAGCAGCCCGGAGGGGGGGGTGAACACTGAAGCTTTCTTT. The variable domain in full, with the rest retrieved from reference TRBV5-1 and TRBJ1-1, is KAGVTQTPRYLIKTRGQQVTLSCSPISGHRSVSWYQQTPGQGLQFLFEYFSETQRNKGNFPGRFSGRQFSNSRSEMNVSTLELGDSALYLCASSPEGGVNTEAFFGQGTRLTVV.

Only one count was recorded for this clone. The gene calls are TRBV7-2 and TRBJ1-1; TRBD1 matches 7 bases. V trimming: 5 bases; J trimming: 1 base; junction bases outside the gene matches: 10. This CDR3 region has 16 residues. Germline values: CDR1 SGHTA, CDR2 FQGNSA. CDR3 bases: TGTGCCAGCAGCGTAAACAGGGGCCCGTCGAACACTGAAGCTTTCTTT. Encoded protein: CASSVNRGPSNTEAFF.

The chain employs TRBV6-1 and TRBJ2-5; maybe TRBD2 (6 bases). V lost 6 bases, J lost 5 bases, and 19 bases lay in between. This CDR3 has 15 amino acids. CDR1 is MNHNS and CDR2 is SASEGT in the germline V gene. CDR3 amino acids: CASSADPGVVETQYF. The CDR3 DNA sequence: TGTGCCAGCAGCGCGGACCCGGGAGTCGTGGAGACCCAGTACTTC.

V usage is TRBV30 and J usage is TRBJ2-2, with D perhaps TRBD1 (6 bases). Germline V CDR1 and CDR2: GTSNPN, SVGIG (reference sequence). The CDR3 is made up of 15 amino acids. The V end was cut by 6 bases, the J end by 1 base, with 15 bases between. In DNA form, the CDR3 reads TGTGCCTGCCCTCGGGGACACAAGAACACCGGGGAGCTGTTTTTT. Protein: CACPRGHKNTGELFF.

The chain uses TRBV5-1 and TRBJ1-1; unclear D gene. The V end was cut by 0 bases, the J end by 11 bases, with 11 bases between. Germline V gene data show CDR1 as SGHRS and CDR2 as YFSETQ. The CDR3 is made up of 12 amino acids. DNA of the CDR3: TGCGCCAGCAGCTTGGAGGCACAGCCGGCTTTCTTT. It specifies CASSLEAQPAFF.

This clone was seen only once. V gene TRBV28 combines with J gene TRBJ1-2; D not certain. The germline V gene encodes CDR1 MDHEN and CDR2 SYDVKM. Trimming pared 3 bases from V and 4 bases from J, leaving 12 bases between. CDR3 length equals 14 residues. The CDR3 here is CASSFPQRPYGYTF. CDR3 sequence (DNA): TGTGCCAGCAGTTTTCCCCAGCGACCCTATGGCTACACCTTC.

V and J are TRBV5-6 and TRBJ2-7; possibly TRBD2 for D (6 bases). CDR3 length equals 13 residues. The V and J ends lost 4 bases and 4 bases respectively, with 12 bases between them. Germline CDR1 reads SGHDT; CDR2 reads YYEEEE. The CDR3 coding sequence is TGTGCCAGCAGCGGGGACTGGTGGTACGAGCAGTACTTC. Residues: CASSGDWWYEQYF.

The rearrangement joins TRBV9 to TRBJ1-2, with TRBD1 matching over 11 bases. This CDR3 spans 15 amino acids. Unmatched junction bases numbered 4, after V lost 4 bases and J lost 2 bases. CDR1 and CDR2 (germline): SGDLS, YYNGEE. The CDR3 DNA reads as TGTGCCAGCAGCTCGGGACAGGGGGAAAACTATGGCTACACCTTC. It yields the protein CASSSGQGENYGYTF.

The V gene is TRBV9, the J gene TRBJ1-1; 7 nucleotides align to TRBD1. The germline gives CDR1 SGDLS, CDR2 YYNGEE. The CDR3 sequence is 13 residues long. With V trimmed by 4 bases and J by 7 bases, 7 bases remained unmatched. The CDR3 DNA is TGTGCCAGCAGCACTAACAGGGGCGATGAAGCTTTCTTT. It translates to CASSTNRGDEAFF.

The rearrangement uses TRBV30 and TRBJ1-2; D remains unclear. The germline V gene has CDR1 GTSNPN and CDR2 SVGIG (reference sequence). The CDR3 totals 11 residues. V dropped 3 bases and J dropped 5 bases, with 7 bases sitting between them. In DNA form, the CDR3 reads TGTGCCTGGAGACAAGAATATGGCTACACCTTC. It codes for CAWRQEYGYTF.